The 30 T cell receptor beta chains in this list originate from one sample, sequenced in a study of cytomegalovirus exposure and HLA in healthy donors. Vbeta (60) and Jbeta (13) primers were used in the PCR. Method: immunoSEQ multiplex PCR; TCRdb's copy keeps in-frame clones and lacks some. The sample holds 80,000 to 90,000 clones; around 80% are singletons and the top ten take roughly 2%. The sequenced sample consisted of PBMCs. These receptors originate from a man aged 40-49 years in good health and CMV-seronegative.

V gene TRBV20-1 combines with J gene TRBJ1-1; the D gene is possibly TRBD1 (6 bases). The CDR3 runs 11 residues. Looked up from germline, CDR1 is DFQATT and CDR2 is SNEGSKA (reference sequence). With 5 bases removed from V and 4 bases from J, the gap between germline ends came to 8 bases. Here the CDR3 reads CSAYRVTEAFF. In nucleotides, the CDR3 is TGCAGTGCTTACAGGGTCACTGAAGCTTTCTTT.

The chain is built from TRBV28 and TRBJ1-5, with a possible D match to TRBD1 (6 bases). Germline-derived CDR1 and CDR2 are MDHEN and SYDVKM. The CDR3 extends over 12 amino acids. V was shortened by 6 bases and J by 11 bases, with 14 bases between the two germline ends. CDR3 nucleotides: TGTGCCAGCAGGACCTCACAGGGAGCCCAGCATTTT. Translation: CASRTSQGAQHF.

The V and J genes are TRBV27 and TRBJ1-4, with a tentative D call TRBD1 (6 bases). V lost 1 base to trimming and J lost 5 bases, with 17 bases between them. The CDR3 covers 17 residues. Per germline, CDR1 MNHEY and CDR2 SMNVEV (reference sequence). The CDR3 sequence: CASSLFSPGGVNEKLFF. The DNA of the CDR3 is TGTGCCAGCAGTTTATTTAGTCCGGGGGGCGTAAATGAAAAACTGTTTTTT.

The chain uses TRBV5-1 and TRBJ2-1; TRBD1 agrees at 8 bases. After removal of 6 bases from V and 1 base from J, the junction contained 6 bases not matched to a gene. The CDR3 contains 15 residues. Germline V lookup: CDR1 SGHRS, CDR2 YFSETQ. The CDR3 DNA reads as TGCGCCAGCACAGGGGGACAGGCTTCCTACAATGAGCAGTTCTTC. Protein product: CASTGGQASYNEQFF.

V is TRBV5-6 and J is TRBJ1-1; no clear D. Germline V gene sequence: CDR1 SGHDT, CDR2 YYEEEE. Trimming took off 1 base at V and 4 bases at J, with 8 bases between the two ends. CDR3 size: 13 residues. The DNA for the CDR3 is TGTGCCAGCAGCTTGCCCCGGTTCACTGAAGCTTTCTTT. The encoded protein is CASSLPRFTEAFF. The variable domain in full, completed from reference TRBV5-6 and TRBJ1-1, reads DAGVTQSPTHLIKTRGQQVTLRCSPKSGHDTVSWYQQALGQGPQFIFQYYEEEERQRGNFPDRFSGHQFPNYSSELNVNALLLGDSALYLCASSLPRFTEAFFGQGTRLTVV.

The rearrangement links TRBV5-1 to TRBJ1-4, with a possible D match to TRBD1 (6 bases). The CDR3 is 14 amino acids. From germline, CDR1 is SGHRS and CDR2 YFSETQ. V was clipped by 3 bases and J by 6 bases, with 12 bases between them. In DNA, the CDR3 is TGCGCCAGCAGCTCCGGGACACCAGATGAAAAACTGTTTTTT. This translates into CASSSGTPDEKLFF. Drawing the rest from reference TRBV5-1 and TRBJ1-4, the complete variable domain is KAGVTQTPRYLIKTRGQQVTLSCSPISGHRSVSWYQQTPGQGLQFLFEYFSETQRNKGNFPGRFSGRQFSNSRSEMNVSTLELGDSALYLCASSSGTPDEKLFFGSGTQLSVL.

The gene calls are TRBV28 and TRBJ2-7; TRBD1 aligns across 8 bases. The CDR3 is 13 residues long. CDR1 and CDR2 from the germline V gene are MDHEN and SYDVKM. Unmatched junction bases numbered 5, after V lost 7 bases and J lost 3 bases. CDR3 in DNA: TGTGCCAGCAAATCAGGGGGCATCTACGAGCAGTACTTC. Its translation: CASKSGGIYEQYF.

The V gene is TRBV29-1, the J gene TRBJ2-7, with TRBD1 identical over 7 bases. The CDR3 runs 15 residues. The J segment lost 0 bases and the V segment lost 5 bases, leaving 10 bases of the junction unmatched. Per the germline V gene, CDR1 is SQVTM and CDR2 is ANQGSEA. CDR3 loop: CSVLPGQAGSYEQYF. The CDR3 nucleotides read TGCAGCGTTCTACCCGGACAGGCGGGCTCCTACGAGCAGTACTTC.

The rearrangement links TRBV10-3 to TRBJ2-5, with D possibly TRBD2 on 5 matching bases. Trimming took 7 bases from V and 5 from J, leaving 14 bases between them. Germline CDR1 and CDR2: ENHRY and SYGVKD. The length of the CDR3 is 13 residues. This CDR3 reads CAIKDGVVETQYF. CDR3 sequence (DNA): TGTGCCATCAAGGACGGGGTGGTGGAGACCCAGTACTTC.

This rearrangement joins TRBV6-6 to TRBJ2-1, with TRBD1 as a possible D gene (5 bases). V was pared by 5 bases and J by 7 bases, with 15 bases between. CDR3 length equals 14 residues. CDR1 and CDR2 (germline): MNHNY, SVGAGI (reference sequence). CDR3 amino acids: CASSQPRQINEQFF. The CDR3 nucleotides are TGTGCCAGCAGTCAACCGCGACAGATTAATGAGCAGTTCTTC.

CDR3 loop: CASSPGGPEQFF. The CDR3 coding sequence is TGTGCCAGCAGCCCCGGTGGGCCTGAGCAGTTCTTC. The V and J genes are TRBV14 and TRBJ2-1; D unresolved. Germline CDR1 SGHDN, CDR2 FVKESK. V was pared by 4 bases and J by 9 bases, with 10 bases between. There are 12 residues in the CDR3.

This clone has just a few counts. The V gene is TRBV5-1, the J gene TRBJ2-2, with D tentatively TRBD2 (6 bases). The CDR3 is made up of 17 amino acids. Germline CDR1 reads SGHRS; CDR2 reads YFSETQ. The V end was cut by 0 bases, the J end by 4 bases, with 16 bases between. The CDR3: CASSLGVSSELTGELFF. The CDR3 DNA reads TGCGCCAGCAGCTTGGGGGTCTCTAGCGAACTCACCGGGGAGCTGTTTTTT.

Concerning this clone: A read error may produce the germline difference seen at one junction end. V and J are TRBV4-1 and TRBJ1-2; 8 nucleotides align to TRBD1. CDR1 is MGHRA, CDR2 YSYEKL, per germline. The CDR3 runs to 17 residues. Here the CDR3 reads CVSSQDLAYRGVGGYTF. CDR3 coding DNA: TGCGTCAGCAGCCAAGATCTTGCGTACAGGGGGGTGGGGGGCTACACCTTC.

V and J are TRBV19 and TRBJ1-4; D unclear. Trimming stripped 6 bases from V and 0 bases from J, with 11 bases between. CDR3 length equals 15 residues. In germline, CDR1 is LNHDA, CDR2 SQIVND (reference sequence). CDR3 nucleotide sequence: TGTGCCAGTAGCAAAAACAGTGCAACTAATGAAAAACTGTTTTTT. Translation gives CASSKNSATNEKLFF.

CDR3 protein: CASGSRGGPGANVLTF. The CDR3, as DNA: TGTGCCAGCGGCTCGCGGGGGGGACCTGGGGCCAACGTCCTGACTTTC. The V call is TRBV7-3, the J call TRBJ2-6; 9 nucleotides agree with TRBD2. The CDR3 consists of 16 residues. V shed 8 bases and J 2 bases; nucleotides not matched to a gene: 7. The V gene's germline CDR1 is SGHTA and CDR2 FQGTGA.

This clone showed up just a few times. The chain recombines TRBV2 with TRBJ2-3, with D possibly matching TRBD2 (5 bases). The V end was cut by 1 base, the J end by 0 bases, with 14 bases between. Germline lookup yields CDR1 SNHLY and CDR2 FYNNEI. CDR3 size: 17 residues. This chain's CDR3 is CASSEGGLGSSTDTQYF. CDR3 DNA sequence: TGTGCCAGCAGTGAAGGAGGGCTAGGTTCTAGCACAGATACGCAGTATTTT.

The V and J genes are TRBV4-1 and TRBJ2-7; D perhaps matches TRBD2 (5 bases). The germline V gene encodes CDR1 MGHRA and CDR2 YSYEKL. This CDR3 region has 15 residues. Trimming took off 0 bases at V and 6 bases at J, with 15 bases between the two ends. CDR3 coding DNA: TGCGCCAGCAGCCAAGATACGGCTAGCCGATCCGAGCAGTACTTC. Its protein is CASSQDTASRSEQYF.

This chain's CDR3 is CAIGGPFMNTEAFF. In DNA form, the CDR3 reads TGTGCCATCGGTGGGCCATTCATGAACACTGAAGCTTTCTTT. The chain carries TRBV10-3 and TRBJ1-1, with D unclear. Germline loops: CDR1 ENHRY, CDR2 SYGVKD. Between the trimmed V and J ends, which lost 8 bases and 0 bases, there was a span of 13 bases. The CDR3 spans 14 residues.

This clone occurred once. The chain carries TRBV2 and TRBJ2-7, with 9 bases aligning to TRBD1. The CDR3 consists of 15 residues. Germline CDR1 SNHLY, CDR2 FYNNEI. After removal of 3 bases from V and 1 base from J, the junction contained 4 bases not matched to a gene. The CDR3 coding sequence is TGTGCCAGCAGTGAGGACAGGGGAGGGTCCTACGAGCAGTACTTC. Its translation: CASSEDRGGSYEQYF.

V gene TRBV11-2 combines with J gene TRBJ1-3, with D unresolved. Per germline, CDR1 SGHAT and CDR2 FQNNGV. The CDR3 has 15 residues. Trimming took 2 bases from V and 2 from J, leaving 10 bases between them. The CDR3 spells CASSLLRSAGNTIYF. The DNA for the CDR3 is TGTGCCAGCAGCTTACTGAGATCTGCTGGAAACACCATATATTTT.

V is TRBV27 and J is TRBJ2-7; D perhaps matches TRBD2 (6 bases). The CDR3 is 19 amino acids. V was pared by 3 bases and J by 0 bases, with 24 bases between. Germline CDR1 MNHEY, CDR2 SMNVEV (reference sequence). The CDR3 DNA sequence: TGTGCCAGCAGTTTTTTGCGGGGCGGGACCGACCCGCGCTCCTACGAGCAGTACTTC. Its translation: CASSFLRGGTDPRSYEQYF.

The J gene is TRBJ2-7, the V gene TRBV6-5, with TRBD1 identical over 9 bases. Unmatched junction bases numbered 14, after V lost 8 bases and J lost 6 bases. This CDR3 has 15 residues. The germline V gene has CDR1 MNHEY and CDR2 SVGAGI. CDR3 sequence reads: CASSQTLTGGGEQYF. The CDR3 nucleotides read TGTGCCAGCTCCCAAACTCTCACAGGGGGCGGCGAGCAGTACTTC.

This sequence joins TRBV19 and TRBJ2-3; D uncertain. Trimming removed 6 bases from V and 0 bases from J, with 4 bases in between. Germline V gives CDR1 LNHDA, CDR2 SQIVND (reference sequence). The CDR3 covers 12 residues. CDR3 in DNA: TGTGCCAGTAGCCCTAGCACAGATACGCAGTATTTT. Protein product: CASSPSTDTQYF.

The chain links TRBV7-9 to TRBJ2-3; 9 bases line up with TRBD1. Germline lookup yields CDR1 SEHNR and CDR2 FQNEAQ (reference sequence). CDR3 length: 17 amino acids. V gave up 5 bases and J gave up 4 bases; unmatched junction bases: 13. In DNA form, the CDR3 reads TGTGCCAGCAGCACAGGGGGCAGGATAACCATCCCAGATACGCAGTATTTT. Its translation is CASSTGGRITIPDTQYF.

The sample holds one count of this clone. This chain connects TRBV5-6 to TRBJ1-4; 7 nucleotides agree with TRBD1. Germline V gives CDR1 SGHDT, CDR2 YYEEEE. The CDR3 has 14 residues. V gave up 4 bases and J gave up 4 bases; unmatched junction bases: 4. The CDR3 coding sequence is TGTGCCAGCAGCAGGGGACAGCTTAATGAAAAACTGTTTTTT. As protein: CASSRGQLNEKLFF.

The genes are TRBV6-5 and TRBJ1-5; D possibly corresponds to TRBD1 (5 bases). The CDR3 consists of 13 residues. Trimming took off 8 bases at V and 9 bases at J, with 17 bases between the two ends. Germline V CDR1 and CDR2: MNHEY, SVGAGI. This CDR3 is CASQAGPHTPQHF. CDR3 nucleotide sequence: TGTGCCAGCCAGGCAGGGCCCCATACGCCCCAGCATTTT.

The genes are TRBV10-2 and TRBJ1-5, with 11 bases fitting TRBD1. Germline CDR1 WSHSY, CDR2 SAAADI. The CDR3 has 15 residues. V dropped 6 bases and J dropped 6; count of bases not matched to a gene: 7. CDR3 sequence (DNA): TGCGCCAGCAGACCGGACAGGGGGCTGGGTCAGCCCCAGCATTTT. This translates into CASRPDRGLGQPQHF.

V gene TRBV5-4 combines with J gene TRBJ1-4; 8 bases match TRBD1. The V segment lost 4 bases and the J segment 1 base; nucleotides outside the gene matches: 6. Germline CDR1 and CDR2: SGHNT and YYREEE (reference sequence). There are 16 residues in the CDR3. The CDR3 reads CASSLDRGVTNEKLFF. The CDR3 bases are TGTGCCAGCAGCCTCGACAGGGGTGTAACTAATGAAAAACTGTTTTTT.

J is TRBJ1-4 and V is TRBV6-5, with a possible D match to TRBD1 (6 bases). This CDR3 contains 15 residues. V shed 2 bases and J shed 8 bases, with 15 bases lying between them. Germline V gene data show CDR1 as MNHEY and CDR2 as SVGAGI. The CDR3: CASSYGNTGREKLFF. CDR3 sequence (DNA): TGTGCCAGCAGTTACGGAAATACAGGGCGGGAAAAACTGTTTTTT.

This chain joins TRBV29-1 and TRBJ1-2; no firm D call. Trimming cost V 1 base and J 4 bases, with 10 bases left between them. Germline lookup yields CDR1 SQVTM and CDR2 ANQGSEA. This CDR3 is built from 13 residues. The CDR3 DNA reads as TGCAGCGTTGAAGTTTCGACTGGCTATGGCTACACCTTC. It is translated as CSVEVSTGYGYTF.